This is a list of T cell receptor beta chains from one sample in a study of blood T cells in healthy people across ages. TCRdb re-analysed the 5' RACE reads in MiXCR, keeping a single row per CDR3 protein. The profile shows around 1,000,000 distinct CDR3 sequences, about 25% of them singletons. These data were also reused for a study on T cells of mothers and their children.

Specimen: blood. The receptors shown here come from a girl aged 2 to 9 in good health. CDR3s include the opening cysteine and the closing phenylalanine or tryptophan. The D gene is left open where the match is weak. Some rows mark clone size as missing; the rest say once, few, many or name a class of expanded clone.

NA	TRBV18	TRBJ2-3	NA	15	TGTGCCAGCTCACGCCGGACAGACAGCACAGATACGCAGTATTTT	CASSRRTDSTDTQYF
NA	TRBV6-2/TRBV6-3	TRBJ2-3	NA	15	TGTGCCAGCAGCACCGCTGCCAGGGGAGCAGATACGCAGTATTTT	CASSTAARGADTQYF
NA	TRBV29-1	TRBJ2-7	TRBD2	12	TGCTCGGCTGGGGAGGGCTCCTACGAGCAGTACTTT	CSAGEGSYEQYF
few	TRBV27	TRBJ2-7	TRBD2	14	TGTGCCAGCAGTTTACGGCGGGAGGGGTACGAGCAGTACTTC	CASSLRREGYEQYF
NA	TRBV20-1	TRBJ2-3	NA	16	TGCAGTGCTAAATGGTATGGCGGGCCAAGCACAGATACGCAGTATTTT	CSAKWYGGPSTDTQYF
NA	TRBV27	TRBJ2-1	TRBD2	15	TGTGCCAGCAATTCCCTGGCGGGGGGACCGGATGAGCAGTTCTTC	CASNSLAGGPDEQFF
few	TRBV28	TRBJ2-5	NA	15	TGTGCCAGCAGCCCGGAGGCATTCCAAGGGGAGACCCAGTACTTC	CASSPEAFQGETQYF
NA	TRBV3-1	TRBJ2-2	TRBD2	15	TGTGCCAGCACCCTGACTAGCGGGGCCACCGGGGAGCTGTTTTTT	CASTLTSGATGELFF
few	TRBV20-1	TRBJ1-2	NA	12	TGCAGTGCTAGCTTCGGAGACTATGGCTACACCTTC	CSASFGDYGYTF
NA	TRBV3-1	TRBJ1-3	NA	21	TGTGCCAGCAGCCAAGATCGTAAGTTAGGGGAAAAACTATTCTCTGGAAACACCATATATTTT	CASSQDRKLGEKLFSGNTIYF
NA	TRBV7-9	TRBJ2-7	NA	13	TGTGCCAGCAGCAAACCGGAGCTCTACGAGCAGTACTTC	CASSKPELYEQYF